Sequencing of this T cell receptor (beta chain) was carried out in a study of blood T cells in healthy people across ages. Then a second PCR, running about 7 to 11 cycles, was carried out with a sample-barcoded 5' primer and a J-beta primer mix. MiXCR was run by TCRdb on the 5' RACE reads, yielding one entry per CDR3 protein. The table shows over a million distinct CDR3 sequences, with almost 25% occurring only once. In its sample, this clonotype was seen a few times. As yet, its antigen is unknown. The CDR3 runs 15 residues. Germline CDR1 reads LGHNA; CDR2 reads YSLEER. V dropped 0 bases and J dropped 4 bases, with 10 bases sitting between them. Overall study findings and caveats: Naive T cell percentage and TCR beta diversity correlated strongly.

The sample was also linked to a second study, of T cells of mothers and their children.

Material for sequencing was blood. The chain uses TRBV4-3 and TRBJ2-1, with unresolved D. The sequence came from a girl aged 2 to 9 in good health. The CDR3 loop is CASSQDTPGYNEQFF. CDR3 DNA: TGCGCCAGCAGCCAAGATACCCCCGGGTACAATGAGCAGTTCTTC.